The T cell receptor beta chain described here comes from a study of blood T cell repertoires in COVID-19. As for the study in general: PBMCs, B-cell-depleted T cells, or T cells provided the cDNA or gDNA that made up the material.

Seattle enrolled patients during active infection and tracked them longitudinally. The table came from immunoSEQ multiplex PCR; TCRdb's copy has only in-frame clones and leaves some out. The sample carries 130,000 to 150,000 clones, roughly 88% recorded once. CDR1 and CDR2 (germline): SGHTA, FQGTGA. CDR3 size: 16 residues. Trimming took off 4 bases at V and 1 base at J, with 13 bases between the two ends. The chain is built from TRBV7-3 and TRBJ2-2; D is uncertain. Sequencing input: peripheral blood. The clonotype was recovered from a woman aged 55 to 70 with COVID-19, enrolled during active disease. CDR3 nucleotides: TGTGCCAGCAGCTCTACCCGTGCGGTGAACACCGGGGAGCTGTTTTTT. Encoded protein: CASSSTRAVNTGELFF.